This TCR beta chain originates from a study of metastatic and nonmetastatic thyroid tumors. Per the germline V gene, CDR1 is KGHDR and CDR2 is SFDVKD. This CDR3 spans 16 amino acids. V lost 1 base and J lost 3, with 9 bases in between. TCRdb re-called clones via MiXCR from the PCR reads. The table lists about 59,000 clones, around 15% of them singletons. Each patient came to thyroid surgery without any prior treatment (of any kind). This clonotype originated in a male donor with papillary thyroid cancer or a benign thyroid nodule (not recorded which). Some clones in this sample may be carry-over from other donors' samples. The rearrangement joins TRBV24-1 to TRBJ2-6, with a tentative D call TRBD1 (5 bases). Material for sequencing was blood. The CDR3 protein is CATSDLGRDGANVLTF. The CDR3 nucleotides read TGTGCCACCAGTGATTTAGGCAGGGATGGGGCCAACGTCCTGACTTTC.